Below are 12 T cell receptor beta chains sequenced from a single sample in a study of T-cell memory formation after mild COVID-19. One entry per CDR3 protein results from TCRdb running MiXCR on the 5' RACE reads. This repertoire shows roughly 340,000 distinct CDR3 sequences, 20% to 25% found once; its top ten account for around 23%. The specimen was PBMCs or a T cell subset sorted from them (not recorded which). Receptors were obtained from a man between 18 and 35 years old who had mild COVID-19 (a few samples of this study predate the infection). Cell type and time point are not known.

This chain's CDR3 is CSAWAGPTDTQYF. The CDR3 DNA follows: TGCAGTGCTTGGGCAGGGCCGACAGATACGCAGTATTTT. The J gene is TRBJ2-3, the V gene TRBV20-1; D might be TRBD1 (5 bases). The CDR3 covers 13 residues. CDR1 is DFQATT, CDR2 SNEGSKA, per germline (reference sequence). The germline V and J ends were trimmed by 5 bases and 3 bases, with 12 bases remaining between them.

The chain is built from TRBV2 and TRBJ1-1, with 10 bases that match TRBD1. Losses at the gene ends were 6 bases for V and 2 bases for J; bases not matched to a gene: 12. The germline V gene encodes CDR1 SNHLY and CDR2 FYNNEI. The CDR3 totals 17 residues. The CDR3 DNA sequence: TGTGCCAGCAGGGTGACCGGGACAGGGGAAATTAACACTGAAGCTTTCTTT. This gives the protein CASRVTGTGEINTEAFF.

The chain has TRBV12-3 or TRBV12-4 and TRBJ2-3; possibly TRBD1 or TRBD2 for D (7 bases each). CDR3 length: 17 amino acids. Trimming left V 7 bases short and J 1 base short, with 21 bases between. CDR3 region: CASTAQGGDSRTDTQYF. In DNA, the CDR3 is TGTGCCAGCACCGCCCAGGGAGGGGACAGCCGCACAGATACGCAGTATTTT.

There are many counts of this clonotype. The chain combines TRBV7-2 with TRBJ1-2; 9 positions match TRBD1. Per germline, CDR1 SGHTA and CDR2 FQGNSA. The V segment lost 5 bases and the J segment 8 bases; nucleotides outside the gene matches: 6. The CDR3 is 13 amino acids. Written as DNA, the CDR3 is TGTGCCAGCAGCGCTACAGGGGGCACAGGCTACACCTTC. Residues: CASSATGGTGYTF.

Only a few counts were recorded for this clonotype. The chain combines TRBV4-2 with TRBJ1-5; D is unresolved. The germline CDR1 and CDR2 sequences are LGHNA and YNFKEQ. Trimming cost V 1 base and J 6 bases, with 13 bases left between them. The CDR3 has 15 residues. The CDR3 here is CASSQAGLAGQPQHF. The CDR3 DNA is TGTGCCAGCAGCCAAGCCGGGCTGGCGGGTCAGCCCCAGCATTTT.

This clonotype was counted a few times. The chain is built from TRBV6-5 and TRBJ2-3; no clear D gene. V shed 0 bases and J shed 2 bases, with 12 bases lying between them. The CDR3 totals 16 residues. Germline CDR1 and CDR2: MNHEY and SVGAGI. The CDR3 DNA follows: TGTGCCAGCAGTTACTCATCCTACCAACACACAGATACGCAGTATTTT. Residues: CASSYSSYQHTDTQYF.

This clonotype was observed a few times. This chain uses TRBV5-1 with TRBJ2-7, with TRBD1 matching over 9 bases. Germline CDR1 SGHRS, CDR2 YFSETQ. The CDR3 is 14 residues long. Trimming at V came to 3 bases and at J to 2 bases, leaving 3 bases not matched to a gene. This CDR3 is CASSWGQGAYEQYF. In DNA form, the CDR3 reads TGCGCCAGCAGCTGGGGACAGGGCGCCTACGAGCAGTACTTC.

This clonotype was counted many times. This rearrangement joins TRBV6-5 to TRBJ2-1; D might be TRBD2 (5 bases). V lost 8 bases and J 6 bases, leaving 14 bases between the germline ends. Germline CDR1 reads MNHEY; CDR2 reads SVGAGI. This CDR3 contains 13 residues. The CDR3 protein is CASRTQRGNEQFF. The CDR3 DNA sequence: TGTGCCAGCCGCACCCAACGGGGCAATGAGCAGTTCTTC.

This clonotype was counted only a few times. The chain is built from TRBV7-9 and TRBJ2-2; 10 bases map to TRBD1. Germline V CDR1 and CDR2: SEHNR, FQNEAQ (reference sequence). The CDR3 has 16 amino acids. V dropped 5 bases and J dropped 8; count of bases not matched to a gene: 11. For the CDR3, the DNA is TGTGCCAGCAGCGCCCGGGACAGGGGCCTTAAAGGGGAGCTGTTTTTT. Protein product: CASSARDRGLKGELFF.

The chain is built from TRBV24-1 and TRBJ2-7; 11 bases map to TRBD1. Germline loops: CDR1 KGHDR, CDR2 SFDVKD. This CDR3 has 16 amino acids. V lost 2 bases, J lost 2 bases, and 4 bases stayed unmatched. The DNA for the CDR3 is TGTGCCACCAGTGATTCCGGGACAGGGGGAACCTACGAGCAGTACTTC. This gives the protein CATSDSGTGGTYEQYF.

V is TRBV7-8 and J is TRBJ2-3; tentative D call: TRBD2 (6 bases). Germline CDR1 and CDR2: SGHVS and FQNEAQ. V lost 2 bases and J lost 10, with 13 bases in between. The CDR3 covers 13 residues. The CDR3 protein is CASSLPTSFAQYF. CDR3 in DNA: TGTGCCAGCAGCTTACCGACTAGTTTTGCGCAGTATTTT.

This clonotype turned up a few times. This sequence joins TRBV20-1 and TRBJ2-3, with 12 bases that match TRBD2. Germline loops: CDR1 DFQATT, CDR2 SNEGSKA (reference sequence). The CDR3 runs 15 residues. The ends lost 4 bases at V and 2 bases at J; junction bases unmatched: 4. This CDR3 reads CSATTSGGSTDTQYF. The CDR3 nucleotides are TGCAGTGCTACCACTAGCGGGGGGTCCACAGATACGCAGTATTTT.